A selection of T cell receptor beta chains follows, all from one sample in a study of blood T cell repertoires in COVID-19. Sequenced by immunoSEQ multiplex PCR; TCRdb stores in-frame clones only, minus some. The sample holds tens of thousands of clones, approximately 78% seen once. The material sequenced was peripheral blood. The receptors shown here come from a human donor with acute or convalescent COVID-19. The donor label of this sample is uncertain. Both conserved end residues are part of each CDR3. Fields, in order: V gene, J gene, clone size, D gene, CDR3 protein, CDR3 DNA. A D gene is named only where the DNA matches it firmly. Rows give clone size only sometimes, using once, few, many, or a class for an expanded clone.

v_gene: TRBV4-2
j_gene: TRBJ2-1
abundance: -
d_gene: -
CDR3aa: CASSQDLGGDAYNEQFF
CDR3nt: TGTGCCAGCAGCCAAGATCTAGGGGGGGACGCCTACAATGAGCAGTTCTTC

v_gene: TRBV6-5
j_gene: TRBJ1-4
abundance: -
d_gene: TRBD1
CDR3aa: CASKAGQGLEKLFF
CDR3nt: TGTGCCAGCAAAGCGGGACAGGGTCTTGAAAAACTGTTTTTT

v_gene: TRBV4-1
j_gene: TRBJ1-2
abundance: -
d_gene: -
CDR3aa: CASSQETVGSGSGYTF
CDR3nt: TGCGCCAGCAGCCAAGAAACCGTCGGGAGCGGCAGTGGCTACACCTTC

v_gene: TRBV6-2/TRBV6-3
j_gene: TRBJ2-7
abundance: -
d_gene: -
CDR3aa: CASSRTSSSYEQYF
CDR3nt: TGTGCCAGCAGTAGGACATCCAGCTCCTACGAGCAGTACTTC

v_gene: TRBV28
j_gene: TRBJ1-5
abundance: few
d_gene: -
CDR3aa: CATSAGYLGNQPQHF
CDR3nt: TGTGCCACCTCAGCGGGGTATTTAGGCAATCAGCCCCAGCATTTT

v_gene: TRBV19
j_gene: TRBJ1-5
abundance: few
d_gene: -
CDR3aa: CASSIGWRGRSSNQPQHF
CDR3nt: TGTGCCAGTAGTATAGGGTGGAGGGGACGGTCGAGCAATCAGCCCCAGCATTTT

v_gene: TRBV27
j_gene: TRBJ2-7
abundance: once
d_gene: -
CDR3aa: CASSLSSGTYEQYF
CDR3nt: TGTGCCAGCAGTTTATCCTCGGGTACCTACGAGCAGTACTTC

v_gene: TRBV5-1
j_gene: TRBJ2-7
abundance: -
d_gene: TRBD1
CDR3aa: CASSLGLDRASSYEQYF
CDR3nt: TGCGCCAGCAGCTTGGGTCTGGACAGGGCCAGCTCCTACGAGCAGTACTTC

v_gene: TRBV7-9
j_gene: TRBJ1-1
abundance: -
d_gene: -
CDR3aa: CASSLGRGRTEAFF
CDR3nt: TGTGCCAGCAGCTTAGGCCGGGGGAGGACTGAAGCTTTCTTT

v_gene: TRBV18
j_gene: TRBJ1-5
abundance: -
d_gene: -
CDR3aa: CASSLTHDSNQPQHF
CDR3nt: TGTGCCAGCTCACTAACTCATGATAGCAATCAGCCCCAGCATTTT

v_gene: TRBV5-6
j_gene: TRBJ1-1
abundance: -
d_gene: -
CDR3aa: CASSSPGRVDMNTEAFF
CDR3nt: TGTGCCAGCAGCTCGCCAGGCAGGGTTGATATGAACACTGAAGCTTTCTTT

v_gene: TRBV5-4
j_gene: TRBJ1-2
abundance: few
d_gene: -
CDR3aa: CASSLARGIDGAGYTF
CDR3nt: TGTGCCAGCAGCTTGGCCCGAGGGATTGATGGTGCTGGCTACACCTTC

v_gene: TRBV2
j_gene: TRBJ1-2
abundance: -
d_gene: TRBD1
CDR3aa: CASSSDRDYGYTF
CDR3nt: TGTGCCAGCAGTTCCGACAGGGACTATGGCTACACCTTC

v_gene: TRBV18
j_gene: TRBJ1-1
abundance: -
d_gene: TRBD1
CDR3aa: CASSPVTGEILNTEAFF
CDR3nt: TGTGCCAGCTCACCGGTGACAGGGGAAATCTTGAACACTGAAGCTTTCTTT

v_gene: TRBV5-4
j_gene: TRBJ2-1
abundance: -
d_gene: TRBD2
CDR3aa: CASSTLAGLNNEQFF
CDR3nt: TGTGCCAGCAGCACTTTAGCGGGGCTGAACAATGAGCAGTTCTTC

v_gene: TRBV5-3
j_gene: TRBJ2-5
abundance: -
d_gene: TRBD2
CDR3aa: CARSESGRAQQTQYF
CDR3nt: TGTGCCAGAAGCGAAAGCGGGAGGGCCCAGCAGACCCAGTACTTC

v_gene: TRBV7-8
j_gene: TRBJ2-7
abundance: -
d_gene: -
CDR3aa: CASSLSQPGDSYEQYF
CDR3nt: TGTGCCAGCAGCTTATCCCAGCCGGGGGACTCCTACGAGCAGTACTTC

v_gene: TRBV7-2
j_gene: TRBJ1-4
abundance: once
d_gene: -
CDR3aa: CASSARGSNEKLFF
CDR3nt: TGTGCCAGCAGCGCGCGGGGATCTAATGAAAAACTGTTTTTT

v_gene: TRBV18
j_gene: TRBJ1-1
abundance: once
d_gene: -
CDR3aa: CASSLLQMNTEAFF
CDR3nt: TGTGCCAGCTCACTGCTCCAGATGAACACTGAAGCTTTCTTT

v_gene: TRBV5-6
j_gene: TRBJ2-5
abundance: -
d_gene: TRBD1
CDR3aa: CASSFNRGQETQYF
CDR3nt: TGTGCCAGCAGCTTCAACAGGGGGCAAGAGACCCAGTACTTC

v_gene: TRBV29-1
j_gene: TRBJ2-3
abundance: -
d_gene: -
CDR3aa: CSGRPSGGTDTQYF
CDR3nt: TGCAGCGGCCGACCGTCGGGGGGCACAGATACGCAGTATTTT

v_gene: TRBV4-1
j_gene: TRBJ1-5
abundance: -
d_gene: TRBD1
CDR3aa: CASSQDRDRGNQPQHF
CDR3nt: TGCGCCAGCAGCCAAGATCGGGACAGGGGTAATCAGCCCCAGCATTTT

v_gene: TRBV12-3/TRBV12-4
j_gene: TRBJ2-1
abundance: -
d_gene: -
CDR3aa: CASSLNSAEQFF
CDR3nt: TGTGCCAGCAGTCTAAACTCTGCTGAGCAGTTCTTC

v_gene: TRBV19
j_gene: TRBJ1-5
abundance: -
d_gene: TRBD1
CDR3aa: CASSIGTGENQPQHF
CDR3nt: TGTGCCAGTAGTATAGGGACAGGGGAAAATCAGCCCCAGCATTTT

v_gene: TRBV18
j_gene: TRBJ2-1
abundance: -
d_gene: TRBD1
CDR3aa: CASSLSSRTGGWNEQFF
CDR3nt: TGTGCCAGCTCACTATCCAGCCGGACAGGGGGCTGGAATGAGCAGTTCTTC

v_gene: TRBV9
j_gene: TRBJ2-2
abundance: -
d_gene: TRBD2
CDR3aa: CASSVTSGYTGELFF
CDR3nt: TGTGCCAGCAGCGTTACTAGCGGGTACACCGGGGAGCTGTTTTTT

v_gene: TRBV11-3
j_gene: TRBJ2-7
abundance: -
d_gene: TRBD2
CDR3aa: CASQRAGRSYEQYF
CDR3nt: TGTGCCAGCCAGCGAGCGGGGAGGTCCTACGAGCAGTACTTC

v_gene: TRBV20-1
j_gene: TRBJ2-2
abundance: -
d_gene: TRBD2
CDR3aa: CSASLAGGLTGELFF
CDR3nt: TGCAGTGCTAGTCTAGCGGGGGGCCTCACCGGGGAGCTGTTTTTT

v_gene: TRBV9
j_gene: TRBJ2-2
abundance: -
d_gene: TRBD2
CDR3aa: CASSVGVRGGTGELFF
CDR3nt: TGTGCCAGCAGCGTAGGGGTCCGGGGGGGCACCGGGGAGCTGTTTTTT

v_gene: TRBV5-4
j_gene: TRBJ1-3
abundance: -
d_gene: TRBD1
CDR3aa: CASSSTGQGRNTIYF
CDR3nt: TGTGCCAGCAGCTCAACCGGACAGGGTCGAAACACCATATATTTT

v_gene: TRBV7-2
j_gene: TRBJ1-3
abundance: -
d_gene: TRBD1
CDR3aa: CASSPWDRGPGNTIYF
CDR3nt: TGTGCCAGCAGCCCCTGGGACAGGGGGCCTGGAAACACCATATATTTT

v_gene: TRBV30
j_gene: TRBJ2-1
abundance: -
d_gene: TRBD2
CDR3aa: CAWTSGTSYNEQFF
CDR3nt: TGTGCCTGGACTAGCGGGACCTCCTACAATGAGCAGTTCTTC

v_gene: TRBV10-3
j_gene: TRBJ1-3
abundance: -
d_gene: -
CDR3aa: CAISESRGLSSGNTIYF
CDR3nt: TGTGCCATCAGTGAGTCTAGAGGGTTGAGCTCTGGAAACACCATATATTTT

v_gene: TRBV10-3
j_gene: TRBJ2-3
abundance: once
d_gene: -
CDR3aa: CASQTGTRTDTQYF
CDR3nt: TGTGCCAGCCAGACAGGAACACGCACAGATACGCAGTATTTT

v_gene: TRBV3-1/TRBV3-2
j_gene: TRBJ2-7
abundance: -
d_gene: TRBD2
CDR3aa: CASSYSGRPYEQYF
CDR3nt: TGTGCCAGCAGCTATAGCGGGAGACCTTACGAGCAGTACTTC

v_gene: TRBV6-1
j_gene: TRBJ1-5
abundance: -
d_gene: TRBD1
CDR3aa: CASSGLKDRGDQPQHF
CDR3nt: TGTGCCAGCAGTGGACTTAAGGACAGGGGGGACCAGCCCCAGCATTTT

v_gene: TRBV19
j_gene: TRBJ2-3
abundance: once
d_gene: -
CDR3aa: CASSASSQGRADTQYF
CDR3nt: TGTGCCAGTAGTGCCAGTTCACAGGGTAGGGCAGATACGCAGTATTTT

v_gene: TRBV11-2
j_gene: TRBJ2-7
abundance: -
d_gene: TRBD1
CDR3aa: CASSLGPTGTGAYEQYF
CDR3nt: TGTGCCAGCAGCTTAGGACCCACCGGGACAGGGGCCTACGAGCAGTACTTC

v_gene: TRBV4-1
j_gene: TRBJ2-1
abundance: -
d_gene: TRBD1
CDR3aa: CASSQDFRTGVSYNEQFF
CDR3nt: TGCGCCAGCAGCCAAGATTTTCGGACAGGGGTTTCCTACAATGAGCAGTTCTTC

v_gene: TRBV5-3
j_gene: TRBJ1-5
abundance: -
d_gene: -
CDR3aa: CARSGGENQPQHF
CDR3nt: TGTGCCAGAAGCGGTGGGGAGAATCAGCCCCAGCATTTT

v_gene: TRBV29-1
j_gene: TRBJ1-2
abundance: -
d_gene: -
CDR3aa: CSVSRQDHYGYTF
CDR3nt: TGCAGCGTTAGCAGACAGGACCACTATGGCTACACCTTC

v_gene: TRBV11-1
j_gene: TRBJ2-7
abundance: -
d_gene: TRBD1
CDR3aa: CASSLALQGAYEQYF
CDR3nt: TGTGCCAGCAGCTTAGCCCTTCAGGGGGCTTACGAGCAGTACTTC

v_gene: TRBV28
j_gene: TRBJ1-6
abundance: -
d_gene: TRBD1
CDR3aa: CASSLQGAGSPLHF
CDR3nt: TGTGCCAGCAGTTTACAGGGGGCCGGTTCACCCCTCCACTTT

v_gene: TRBV6-5
j_gene: TRBJ1-1
abundance: -
d_gene: -
CDR3aa: CASSPTGGEAFF
CDR3nt: TGTGCCAGCAGTCCCACGGGAGGTGAAGCTTTCTTT

v_gene: TRBV5-6
j_gene: TRBJ1-2
abundance: -
d_gene: -
CDR3aa: CASSSGTRGYGYTF
CDR3nt: TGTGCCAGCAGCTCCGGGACTCGCGGCTATGGCTACACCTTC

v_gene: TRBV19
j_gene: TRBJ2-1
abundance: once
d_gene: TRBD1
CDR3aa: CASSPQTGESYNEQFF
CDR3nt: TGTGCCAGTAGTCCCCAGACAGGGGAGTCCTACAATGAGCAGTTCTTC

v_gene: TRBV29-1
j_gene: TRBJ1-2
abundance: -
d_gene: -
CDR3aa: CSAAHFGGDVRYTF
CDR3nt: TGCAGCGCAGCACATTTCGGCGGGGACGTTCGCTACACCTTC

v_gene: TRBV30
j_gene: TRBJ2-1
abundance: once
d_gene: TRBD1
CDR3aa: CAWSATGTGATWEQFF
CDR3nt: TGTGCCTGGAGCGCCACCGGGACAGGGGCAACTTGGGAGCAGTTCTTC

v_gene: TRBV7-2
j_gene: TRBJ1-5
abundance: -
d_gene: -
CDR3aa: CASSNQEGQPQHF
CDR3nt: TGTGCCAGCAGCAATCAGGAGGGTCAGCCCCAGCATTTT

v_gene: TRBV27
j_gene: TRBJ1-5
abundance: -
d_gene: -
CDR3aa: CASSPEKTDYSNQPQHF
CDR3nt: TGTGCCAGCAGTCCCGAAAAGACAGATTATAGCAATCAGCCCCAGCATTTT

v_gene: TRBV19
j_gene: TRBJ1-5
abundance: -
d_gene: -
CDR3aa: CASSTGNGYQPQHF
CDR3nt: TGTGCCAGTAGTACAGGGAATGGGTATCAGCCCCAGCATTTT

v_gene: TRBV6-2/TRBV6-3
j_gene: TRBJ1-1
abundance: once
d_gene: -
CDR3aa: CASSQQVNTEAFF
CDR3nt: TGTGCCAGCAGCCAACAGGTGAACACTGAAGCTTTCTTT

v_gene: TRBV19
j_gene: TRBJ1-3
abundance: -
d_gene: -
CDR3aa: CASRPGVHSGNTIYF
CDR3nt: TGTGCCTCGCGCCCCGGAGTGCACTCTGGAAACACCATATATTTT

v_gene: TRBV15
j_gene: TRBJ2-5
abundance: -
d_gene: -
CDR3aa: CATSRDRGQLWTQYF
CDR3nt: TGTGCCACCAGCAGAGACAGGGGTCAACTATGGACCCAGTACTTC

v_gene: TRBV7-2
j_gene: TRBJ2-2
abundance: -
d_gene: TRBD1
CDR3aa: CASSPDRVDTGELFF
CDR3nt: TGTGCCAGCAGCCCGGACAGGGTAGATACCGGGGAGCTGTTTTTT

v_gene: TRBV2
j_gene: TRBJ1-2
abundance: -
d_gene: TRBD1
CDR3aa: CASSAYPGGGGGYTF
CDR3nt: TGTGCCAGCAGCGCATACCCAGGGGGCGGTGGAGGCTACACCTTC

v_gene: TRBV7-2
j_gene: TRBJ2-2
abundance: -
d_gene: -
CDR3aa: CASSGPPGELNTGELFF
CDR3nt: TGTGCCAGCAGCGGCCCCCCCGGGGAGCTCAACACCGGGGAGCTGTTTTTT

v_gene: TRBV19
j_gene: TRBJ2-1
abundance: -
d_gene: -
CDR3aa: CASRRHPVGTVGSYNEQFF
CDR3nt: TGTGCCAGTAGACGGCACCCGGTTGGGACTGTGGGGTCCTACAATGAGCAGTTCTTC

v_gene: TRBV5-1
j_gene: TRBJ1-4
abundance: -
d_gene: -
CDR3aa: CASSSGTGGGYEKLFF
CDR3nt: TGCGCCAGCAGCTCAGGCACAGGCGGAGGGTATGAAAAACTGTTTTTT